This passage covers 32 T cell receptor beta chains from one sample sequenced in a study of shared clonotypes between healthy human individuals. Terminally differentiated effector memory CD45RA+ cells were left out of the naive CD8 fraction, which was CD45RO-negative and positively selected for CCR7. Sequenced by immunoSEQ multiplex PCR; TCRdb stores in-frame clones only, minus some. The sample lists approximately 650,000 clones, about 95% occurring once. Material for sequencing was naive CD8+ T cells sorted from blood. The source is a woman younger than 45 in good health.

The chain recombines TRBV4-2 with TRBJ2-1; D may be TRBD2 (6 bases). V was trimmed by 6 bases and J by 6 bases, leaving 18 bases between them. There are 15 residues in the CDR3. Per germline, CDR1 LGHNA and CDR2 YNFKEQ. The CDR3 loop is CASRRDQTVSNEQFF. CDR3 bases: TGTGCCAGCAGGCGGGACCAAACTGTCTCCAATGAGCAGTTCTTC.

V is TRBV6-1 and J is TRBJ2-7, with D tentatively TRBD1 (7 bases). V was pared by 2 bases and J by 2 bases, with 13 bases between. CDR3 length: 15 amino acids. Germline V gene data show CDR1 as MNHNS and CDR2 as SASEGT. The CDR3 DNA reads TGTGCCAGCAGTGAATACAGGGGAGGAACCTACGAGCAGTACTTC. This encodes CASSEYRGGTYEQYF.

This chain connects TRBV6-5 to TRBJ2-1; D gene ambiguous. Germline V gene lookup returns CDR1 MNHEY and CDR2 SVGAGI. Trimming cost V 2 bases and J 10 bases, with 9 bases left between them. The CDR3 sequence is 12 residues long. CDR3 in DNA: TGTGCCAGCAGTTACGGAATAGGCGAGCAGTTCTTC. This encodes CASSYGIGEQFF.

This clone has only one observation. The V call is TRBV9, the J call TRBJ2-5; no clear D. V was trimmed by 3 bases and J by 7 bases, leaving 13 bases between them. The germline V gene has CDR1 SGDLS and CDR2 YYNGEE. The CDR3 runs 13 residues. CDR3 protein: CASSGGFFGTQYF. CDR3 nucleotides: TGTGCCAGCAGCGGTGGCTTTTTTGGGACCCAGTACTTC.

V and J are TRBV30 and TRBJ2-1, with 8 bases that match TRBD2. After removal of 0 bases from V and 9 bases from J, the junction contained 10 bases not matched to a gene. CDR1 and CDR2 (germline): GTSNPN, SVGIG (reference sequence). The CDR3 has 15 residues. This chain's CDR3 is CAWSVSGRGVIEQFF. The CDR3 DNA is TGTGCCTGGAGTGTTTCCGGGAGGGGTGTAATTGAGCAGTTCTTC.

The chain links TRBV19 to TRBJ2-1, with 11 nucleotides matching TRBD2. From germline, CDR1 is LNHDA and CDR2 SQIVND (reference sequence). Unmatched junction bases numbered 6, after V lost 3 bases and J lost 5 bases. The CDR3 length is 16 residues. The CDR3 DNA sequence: TGTGCCAGTAGTATTTTTCTAGCGGGAGGAAACAATGAGCAGTTCTTC. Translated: CASSIFLAGGNNEQFF. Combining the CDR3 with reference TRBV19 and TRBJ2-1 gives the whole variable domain DGGITQSPKYLFRKEGQNVTLSCEQNLNHDAMYWYRQDPGQGLRLIYYSQIVNDFQKGDIAEGYSVSREKKESFPLTVTSAQKNPTAFYLCASSIFLAGGNNEQFFGPGTRLTVL.

The CDR3 loop reads CASSVAAGWLYEQYF. The CDR3 coding sequence is TGTGCCAGCAGCGTAGCGGCAGGGTGGTTATACGAGCAGTACTTC. The rearrangement joins TRBV9 to TRBJ2-7, with D possibly being TRBD1 (5 bases). From germline, CDR1 is SGDLS and CDR2 YYNGEE. The CDR3 runs 15 residues. V was shortened by 0 bases and J by 4 bases, with 14 bases between the two germline ends.

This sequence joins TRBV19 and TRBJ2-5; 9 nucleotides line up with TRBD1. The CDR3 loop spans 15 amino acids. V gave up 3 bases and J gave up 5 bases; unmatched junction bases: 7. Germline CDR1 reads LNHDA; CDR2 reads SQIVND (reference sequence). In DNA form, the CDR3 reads TGTGCCAGTAGTATGGGACAGGGAGATCGGGAGACCCAGTACTTC. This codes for CASSMGQGDRETQYF. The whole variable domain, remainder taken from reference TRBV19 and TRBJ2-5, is DGGITQSPKYLFRKEGQNVTLSCEQNLNHDAMYWYRQDPGQGLRLIYYSQIVNDFQKGDIAEGYSVSREKKESFPLTVTSAQKNPTAFYLCASSMGQGDRETQYFGPGTRLLVL.

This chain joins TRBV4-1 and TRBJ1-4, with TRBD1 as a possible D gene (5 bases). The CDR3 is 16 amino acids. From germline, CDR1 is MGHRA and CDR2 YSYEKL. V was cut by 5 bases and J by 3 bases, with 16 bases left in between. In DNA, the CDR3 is TGCGCCAGCAGCGTTGGGGTGGGGGGTGCTAATGAAAAACTGTTTTTT. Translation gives CASSVGVGGANEKLFF.

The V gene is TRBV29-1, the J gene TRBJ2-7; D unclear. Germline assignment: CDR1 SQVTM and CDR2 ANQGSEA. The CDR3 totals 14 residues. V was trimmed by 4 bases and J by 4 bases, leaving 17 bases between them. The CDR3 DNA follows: TGCAGCGTTGTAGTGTGGGCTACCGGGTACGAGCAGTACTTC. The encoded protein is CSVVVWATGYEQYF.

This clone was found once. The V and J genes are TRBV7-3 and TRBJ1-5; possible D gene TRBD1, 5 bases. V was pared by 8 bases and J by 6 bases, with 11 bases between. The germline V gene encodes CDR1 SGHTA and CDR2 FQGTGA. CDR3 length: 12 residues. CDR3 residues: CASDRGFQPQHF. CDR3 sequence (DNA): TGTGCCAGCGACCGGGGGTTTCAGCCCCAGCATTTT.

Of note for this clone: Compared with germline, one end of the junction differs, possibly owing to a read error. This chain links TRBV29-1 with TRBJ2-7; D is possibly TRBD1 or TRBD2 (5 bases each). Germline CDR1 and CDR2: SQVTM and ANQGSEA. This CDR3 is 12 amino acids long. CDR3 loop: CSVVGTYAEQHF. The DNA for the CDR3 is TGCAGCGTTGTAGGGACCTACGCCGAGCAGCACTTC.

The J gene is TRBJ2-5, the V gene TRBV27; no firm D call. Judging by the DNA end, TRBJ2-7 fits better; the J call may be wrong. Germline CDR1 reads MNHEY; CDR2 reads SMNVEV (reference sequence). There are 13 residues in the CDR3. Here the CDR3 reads CASSLASNYEQYF. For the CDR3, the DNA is TGTGCCAGCAGTTTAGCCTCAAACTACGAGCAGTACTTC.

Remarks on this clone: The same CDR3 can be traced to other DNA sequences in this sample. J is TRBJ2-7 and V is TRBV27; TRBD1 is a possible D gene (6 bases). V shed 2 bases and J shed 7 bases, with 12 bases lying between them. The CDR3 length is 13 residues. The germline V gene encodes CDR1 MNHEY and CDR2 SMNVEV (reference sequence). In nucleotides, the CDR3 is TGTGCCAGCAGTTTAGATAGAGGGGGAGAGCAGTACTTC. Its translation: CASSLDRGGEQYF.

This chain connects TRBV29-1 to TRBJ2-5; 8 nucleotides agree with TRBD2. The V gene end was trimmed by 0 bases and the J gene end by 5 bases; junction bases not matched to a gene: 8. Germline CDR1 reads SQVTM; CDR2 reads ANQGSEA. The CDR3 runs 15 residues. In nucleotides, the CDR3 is TGCAGCGTTGAAGACCAAAGGACGGGAGGGGAGACCCAGTACTTC. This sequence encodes CSVEDQRTGGETQYF. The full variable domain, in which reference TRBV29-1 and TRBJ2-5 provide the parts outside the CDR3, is SAVISQKPSRDICQRGTSLTIQCQVDSQVTMMFWYRQQPGQSLTLIATANQGSEATYESGFVIDKFPISRPNLTFSTLTVSNMSPEDSSIYLCSVEDQRTGGETQYFGPGTRLLVL.

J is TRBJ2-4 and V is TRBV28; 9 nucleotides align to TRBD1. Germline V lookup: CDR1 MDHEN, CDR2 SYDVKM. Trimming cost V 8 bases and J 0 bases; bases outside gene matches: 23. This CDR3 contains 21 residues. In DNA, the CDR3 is TGTGCCAGCTCATGGACCGTTTGGACAGGGGACATTTCATTAGCCAAAAACATTCAGTACTTC. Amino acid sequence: CASSWTVWTGDISLAKNIQYF.

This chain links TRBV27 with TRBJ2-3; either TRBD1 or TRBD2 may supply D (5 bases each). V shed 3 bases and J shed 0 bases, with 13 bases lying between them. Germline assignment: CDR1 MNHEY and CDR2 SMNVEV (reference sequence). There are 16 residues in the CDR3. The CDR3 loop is CASSFSIGESTDTQYF. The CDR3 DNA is TGTGCCAGCAGTTTTTCAATAGGGGAGAGCACAGATACGCAGTATTTT.

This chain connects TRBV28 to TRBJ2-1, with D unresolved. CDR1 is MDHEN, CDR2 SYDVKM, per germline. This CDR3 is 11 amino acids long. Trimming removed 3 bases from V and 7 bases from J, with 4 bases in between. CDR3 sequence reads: CASSFKNEQFF. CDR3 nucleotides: TGTGCCAGCAGTTTTAAGAATGAGCAGTTCTTC.

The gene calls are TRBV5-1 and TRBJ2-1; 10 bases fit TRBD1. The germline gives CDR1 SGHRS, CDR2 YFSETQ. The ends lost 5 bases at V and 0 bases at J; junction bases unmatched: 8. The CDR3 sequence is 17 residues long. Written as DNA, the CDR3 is TGCGCCAGCAGTTCTTCTGGGACAGGGGTCTCCTACAATGAGCAGTTCTTC. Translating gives CASSSSGTGVSYNEQFF.

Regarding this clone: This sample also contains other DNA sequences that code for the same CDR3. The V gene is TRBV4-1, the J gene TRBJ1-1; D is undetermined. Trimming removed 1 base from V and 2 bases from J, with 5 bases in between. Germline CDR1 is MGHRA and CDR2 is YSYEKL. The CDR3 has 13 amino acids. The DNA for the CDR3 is TGCGCCAGCAGCCAAGGGGGAAACACTGAAGCTTTCTTT. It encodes CASSQGGNTEAFF.

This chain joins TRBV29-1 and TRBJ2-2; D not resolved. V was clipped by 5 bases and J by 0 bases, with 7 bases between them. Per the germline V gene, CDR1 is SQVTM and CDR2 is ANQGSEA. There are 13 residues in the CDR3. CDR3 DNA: TGCAGCGTTCTCCTCCCGAACACCGGGGAGCTGTTTTTT. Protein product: CSVLLPNTGELFF.

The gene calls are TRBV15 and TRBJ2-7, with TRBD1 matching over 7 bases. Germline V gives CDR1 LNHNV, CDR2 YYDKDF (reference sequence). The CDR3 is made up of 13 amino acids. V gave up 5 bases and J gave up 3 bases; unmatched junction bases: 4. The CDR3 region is CATSSRQGYEQYF. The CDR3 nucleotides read TGTGCCACCAGCTCCCGACAGGGCTACGAGCAGTACTTC.

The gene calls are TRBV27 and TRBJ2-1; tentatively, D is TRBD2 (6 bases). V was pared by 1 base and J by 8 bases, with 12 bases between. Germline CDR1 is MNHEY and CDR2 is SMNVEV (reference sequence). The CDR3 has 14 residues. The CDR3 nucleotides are TGTGCCAGCAGTTTATTGGGGCCGGGGGATGAGCAGTTCTTC. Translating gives CASSLLGPGDEQFF.

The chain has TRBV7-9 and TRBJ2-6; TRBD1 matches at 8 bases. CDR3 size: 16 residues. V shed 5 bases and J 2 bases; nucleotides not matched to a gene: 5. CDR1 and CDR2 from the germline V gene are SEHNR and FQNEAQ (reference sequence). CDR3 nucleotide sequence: TGTGCCAGCAGCCCCTCGGACAGGGCTGGGGCCAACGTCCTGACTTTC. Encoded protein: CASSPSDRAGANVLTF.

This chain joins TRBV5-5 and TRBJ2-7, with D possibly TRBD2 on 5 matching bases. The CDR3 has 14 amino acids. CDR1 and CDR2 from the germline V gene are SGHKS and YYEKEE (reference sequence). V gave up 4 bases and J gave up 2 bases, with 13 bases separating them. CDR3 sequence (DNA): TGTGCCAGCAGCGTGTCTGACGGGACCTACGAGCAGTACTTC. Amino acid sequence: CASSVSDGTYEQYF. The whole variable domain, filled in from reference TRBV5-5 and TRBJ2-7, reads DAGVTQSPTHLIKTRGQQVTLRCSPISGHKSVSWYQQVLGQGPQFIFQYYEKEERGRGNFPDRFSARQFPNYSSELNVNALLLGDSALYLCASSVSDGTYEQYFGPGTRLTVT.

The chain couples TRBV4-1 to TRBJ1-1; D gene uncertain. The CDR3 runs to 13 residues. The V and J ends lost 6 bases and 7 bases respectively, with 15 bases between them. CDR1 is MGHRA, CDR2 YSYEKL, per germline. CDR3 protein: CASRSGRTGEAFF. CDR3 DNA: TGCGCCAGCAGGTCGGGTAGGACGGGTGAAGCTTTCTTT.

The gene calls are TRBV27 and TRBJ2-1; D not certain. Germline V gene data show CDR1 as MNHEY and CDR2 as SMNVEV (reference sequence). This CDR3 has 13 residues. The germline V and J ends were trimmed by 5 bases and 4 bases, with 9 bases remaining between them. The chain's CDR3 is CASSTLPYNEQFF. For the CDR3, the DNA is TGTGCCAGCAGTACCCTCCCTTACAATGAGCAGTTCTTC.

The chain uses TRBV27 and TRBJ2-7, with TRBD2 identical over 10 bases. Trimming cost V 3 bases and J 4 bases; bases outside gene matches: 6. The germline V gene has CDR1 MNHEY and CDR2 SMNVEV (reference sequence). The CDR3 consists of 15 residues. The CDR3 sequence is CASSFGLAETYEQYF. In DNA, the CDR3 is TGTGCCAGCAGTTTTGGACTAGCGGAGACTTACGAGCAGTACTTC.

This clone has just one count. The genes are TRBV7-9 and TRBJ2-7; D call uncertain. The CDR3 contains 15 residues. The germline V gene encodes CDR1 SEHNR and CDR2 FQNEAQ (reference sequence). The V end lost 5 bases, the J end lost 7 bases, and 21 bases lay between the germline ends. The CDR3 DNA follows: TGTGCCAGCAGCCCCCAAACGACCCCAGCCCGAGAGCAGTACTTC. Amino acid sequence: CASSPQTTPAREQYF.

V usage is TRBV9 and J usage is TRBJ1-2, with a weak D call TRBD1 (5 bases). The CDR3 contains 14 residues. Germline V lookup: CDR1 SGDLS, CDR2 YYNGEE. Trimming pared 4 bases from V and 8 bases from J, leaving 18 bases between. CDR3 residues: CASSLRTGQGGYTF. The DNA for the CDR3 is TGTGCCAGCAGCCTCCGAACGGGGCAAGGCGGCTACACCTTC.

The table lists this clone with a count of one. The CDR3 protein is CASSLSPSGRDYEQYF. DNA for the CDR3: TGTGCCAGCAGTTTATCCCCCAGCGGGAGGGACTACGAGCAGTACTTC. The rearrangement links TRBV27 to TRBJ2-7; 10 bases fit TRBD2. The CDR3 sequence is 16 residues long. Trimming took 0 bases from V and 3 from J; bases not matched to a gene: 5. Germline values: CDR1 MNHEY, CDR2 SMNVEV (reference sequence).

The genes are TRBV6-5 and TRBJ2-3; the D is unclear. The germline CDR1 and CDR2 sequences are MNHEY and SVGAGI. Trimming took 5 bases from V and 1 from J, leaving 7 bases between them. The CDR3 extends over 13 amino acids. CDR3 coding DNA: TGTGCCAGCAGTGAGACTCGCACAGATACGCAGTATTTT. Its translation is CASSETRTDTQYF.